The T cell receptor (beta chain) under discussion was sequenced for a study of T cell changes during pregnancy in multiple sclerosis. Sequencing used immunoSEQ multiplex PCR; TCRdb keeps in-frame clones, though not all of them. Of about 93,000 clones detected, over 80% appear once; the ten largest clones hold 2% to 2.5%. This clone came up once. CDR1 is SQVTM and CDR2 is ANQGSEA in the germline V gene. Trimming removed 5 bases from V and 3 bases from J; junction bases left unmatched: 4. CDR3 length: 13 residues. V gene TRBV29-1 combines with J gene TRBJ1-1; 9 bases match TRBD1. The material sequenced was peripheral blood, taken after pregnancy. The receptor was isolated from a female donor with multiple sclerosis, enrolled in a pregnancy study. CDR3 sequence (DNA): TGCAGCGTTACAGGGGGCGAGCACACTGAAGCTTTCTTT. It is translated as CSVTGGEHTEAFF.